This TCR beta chain was found in a study of cytotoxic CD8 clonotypes in ibrutinib-treated CLL. Germline CDR1 DFQATT, CDR2 SNEGSKA (reference sequence). There are 11 residues in the CDR3. V shed 6 bases and J shed 6 bases, with 10 bases lying between them. TCRdb keeps only in-frame clones here, not all; method: immunoSEQ multiplex PCR. The sample records tens of thousands of clones, 60% to 80% being singletons. The rearrangement joins TRBV20-1 to TRBJ2-3; unclear D gene. This sequence was found in a human donor with chronic lymphocytic leukemia. The sample here was PBMCs, taken after 12 months of ibrutinib treatment. CDR3 DNA: TGCAGTGCCGCCCCTTCGGATACGCAGTATTTT. This translates into CSAAPSDTQYF.